The TCR beta chain under discussion was sequenced for a study of tumor and adjacent non-tumor tissue in lung cancer. Study details: Patients were aged about 30 to 85, 9 to 10 men and about five women, stage I to III.

A modified ARM-PCR protocol with three rounds of nested PCR amplified TCRbeta. TCRdb itself ran the multiplex PCR reads through MiXCR, one entry per CDR3 protein. The data hold fewer than 100,000 distinct CDR3 sequences, with 80% to 90% observed a single time. To note about this clonotype: Its antigen remains unknown. This clone may be a read error of a much larger clone one base away.

General study results and limits: In normal lung, the top 100 clones were significantly more dominant than in tumor.

This sample's RNA came from whole unsorted tissue. This non-tumor lung sample came from over 3 cm beyond the tumor edge. The CDR3 contains 17 residues. Germline assignment: CDR1 SGHDT and CDR2 YYEEEE. With V trimmed by 2 bases and J by 3 bases, 11 bases remained unmatched. The chain recombines TRBV5-6 with TRBJ1-5; 7 nucleotides match TRBD1. The sequenced sample consisted of distant non-tumor lung tissue. This TCR was sampled from a man between 60 and 75 years old with non-small cell lung cancer. CDR3 sequence (DNA): TGTGCCAGCAGCTTCTCTGACAGGGTCACGATCAATCAGCCCCAGCATTTT. Encoded protein: CASSFSDRVTINQPQHF.